This T cell receptor beta chain stems from a study of CD8 T cells in ankylosing spondylitis. Study-level findings and limits: Enrichment of disease-linked clones was reportedly significant in matched ankylosing spondylitis synovial fluid. A TCR beta motif of under ten highly homologous variants appeared characteristic of ankylosing spondylitis blood.

This CDR3 is built from 15 residues. The germline V gene has CDR1 SEHNR and CDR2 FQNEAQ (reference sequence). V gave up 2 bases and J gave up 4 bases, with 14 bases separating them. It was by quantitative 5'-RACE with molecular barcodes that TCR beta libraries were made. TCRdb used MiXCR to reprocess the 5' RACE reads, holding one entry per CDR3 protein. This sample yields roughly 220,000 distinct CDR3 sequences, of which approximately 20% are seen a single time; approximately 42% belongs to the top ten. Comments on this clonotype: Antigen: not known.

This clonotype originated in a male donor with ankylosing spondylitis. The chain combines TRBV7-9 with TRBJ1-2; a weak D match, TRBD1 (6 bases). Sequenced material: blood, either unsorted or a sorted T cell fraction (not recorded which). CDR3 DNA: TGTGCCAGCAGCTTAAGGACAGAGATACTCTATGGCTACACCTTC. Translated: CASSLRTEILYGYTF.